This T cell receptor beta chain was sequenced during a study of STAT5B mutations in CD4+ large granular lymphocyte leukemia. Profiled with immunoSEQ multiplex PCR; TCRdb holds only in-frame clones, not every one. Counted here are around 32,000 clones, around 70% occurring once; the ten biggest clones make up roughly 0.47%. CDR3 length equals 15 residues. Germline lookup yields CDR1 LNHNV and CDR2 YYDKDF (reference sequence). Trimming removed 0 bases from V and 4 bases from J, with 12 bases in between. The receptor's source is a human donor in good health. The specimen sequenced was CD4+ T cells from blood buffy coats. V is TRBV15 and J is TRBJ1-2; D gene unclear. The CDR3 sequence: CATSRDRTSTYGYTF. CDR3 coding DNA: TGTGCCACCAGCAGAGATCGGACCAGTACCTATGGCTACACCTTC.